The T cell receptor beta chain under discussion was sequenced for a study of shared clonotypes between healthy human individuals. The CDR3 has 14 residues. Germline CDR1 SGDLS, CDR2 YYNGEE. Between the trimmed V and J ends, which lost 4 bases and 5 bases, there was a span of 15 bases. Using immunoSEQ multiplex PCR, the repertoire was profiled, and TCRdb retains in-frame clones only, with some absent. The sample records under 2.5 million clones, approximately 90% being singletons. Sequencing was performed on naive CD4+ T cells from PBMCs. Subset defined: CD45RA+ positively selected. The chain links TRBV9 to TRBJ1-2, with D hard to call. The TCR originated in a man between 18 and 29 years old in good health. Some clones in this sample may be carry-over from other donors' samples. CDR3 DNA sequence: TGTGCCAGCAGCCCACGGACCCAGCCTTATGGCTACACCTTC. It encodes CASSPRTQPYGYTF.